This T cell receptor beta chain comes out of a study of CD8+CD57+ T cells in acquired aplastic anemia. Profiles of TCR beta VDJ and CDR3 were generated from a genomic DNA template. TCRdb passed the reads through MiXCR, listing each CDR3 protein once. The sample shows about 400,000 distinct CDR3 sequences, 55% to 75% of them seen only once. Note on this clonotype: The junction departs from germline at one end; a sequencing error may be responsible.

The TCR was taken from a human donor in good health, serving as a control. Sequencing was carried out using sorted CD4+, CD8+, or CD8+CD57+ T cells (not recorded which) from PBMCs.

This CDR3 reads CASSLDLGTPFF. CDR3 nucleotides: TGTGCCAGCAGCTTAGATCTTGGGACACCCTTCTTC. The chain joins TRBV3-1 to TRBJ2-7; D might be TRBD1 (6 bases). CDR1 is LGHDT and CDR2 is YNNKEL in the germline V gene (reference sequence). This CDR3 has 12 amino acids.